This TCR beta chain derives from a study of shared clonotypes between healthy human individuals. Study in general: Donors had three CD4 naive, three CD4 memory, two CD8 naive and one CD8 memory plate apiece.

Terminally differentiated effector memory CD45RA+ cells were excluded from the naive CD8 cells, which were CD45RO-negative and positively selected for CCR7. Every donor, a Caucasian adult, lived in Nashville, Tennessee. Germline CDR1 is LNHNV and CDR2 is YYDKDF (reference sequence). Trimming shortened V by 6 bases and J by 1 base, and 9 bases separated the two germline ends. The CDR3 extends over 13 amino acids. Template for every sorted-subset replicate PCR totaled approximately 0.2 ug DNA, some 30,000 T cell genomes. Assay: immunoSEQ multiplex PCR; the TCRdb copy retains only in-frame clones and omits some. The sample lists 1.5 million to 2.5 million clones, less than 95% occurring once. Study outcomes and limitations: All-four-donor shared clonotypes had higher generation probabilities than non-shared clonotypes did.

About this clone itself: The antigen is not known.

The source material was naive CD8+ T cells sorted from blood. The V gene is TRBV15, the J gene TRBJ1-1, with D unresolved. The clonotype comes from a man aged 18 to 30 in good health. The CDR3 loop is CATRPDGNTEAFF. The CDR3 nucleotides read TGTGCCACCAGACCGGACGGGAACACTGAAGCTTTCTTT.